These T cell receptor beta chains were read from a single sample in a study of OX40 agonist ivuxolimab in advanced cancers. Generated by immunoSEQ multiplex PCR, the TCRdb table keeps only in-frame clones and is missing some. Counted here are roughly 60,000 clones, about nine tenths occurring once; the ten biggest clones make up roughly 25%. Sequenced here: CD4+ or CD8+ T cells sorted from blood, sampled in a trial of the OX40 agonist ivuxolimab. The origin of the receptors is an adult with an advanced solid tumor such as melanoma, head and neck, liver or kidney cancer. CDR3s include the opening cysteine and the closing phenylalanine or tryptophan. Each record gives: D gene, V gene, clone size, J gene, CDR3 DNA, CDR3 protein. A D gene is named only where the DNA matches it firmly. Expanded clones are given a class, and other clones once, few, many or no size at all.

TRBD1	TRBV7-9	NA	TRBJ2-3	TGTGCCAGCAGCATCCGACAGGGTAGCACAGATACGCAGTATTTT	CASSIRQGSTDTQYF
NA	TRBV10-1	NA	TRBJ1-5	TGCGCCAGCAGTGAGGTCGGGCGGGCAGACAATCAGCCCCAGCATTTT	CASSEVGRADNQPQHF
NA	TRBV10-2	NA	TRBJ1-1	TGCGCCAGCAGTGAATTGGGGGTAGTTACTGAAGCTTTCTTT	CASSELGVVTEAFF
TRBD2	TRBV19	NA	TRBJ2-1	TGTGCCAGTAACCCCGTGGGGGGGAATGAGCAGTTCTTC	CASNPVGGNEQFF
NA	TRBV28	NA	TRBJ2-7	TGTGCCAGTTTTGGGGGGTTTGACTACGAGCAGTACTTC	CASFGGFDYEQYF
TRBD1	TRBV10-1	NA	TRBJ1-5	TGCGCCACTGGACAGGGGCATCAGCCCCAGCATTTT	CATGQGHQPQHF
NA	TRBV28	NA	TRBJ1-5	TGTGCCAGTATGGTAAATCAGCCCCAGCATTTT	CASMVNQPQHF
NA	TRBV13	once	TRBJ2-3	TGTGCCAGCAGATCCTCTGGGGCGGATCATCAAGTCACAGATACGCAGTATTTT	CASRSSGADHQVTDTQYF
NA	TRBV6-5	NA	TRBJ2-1	TGTGCCAGCAGCCCCAGGGGGGACAATGAGCAGTTCTTC	CASSPRGDNEQFF
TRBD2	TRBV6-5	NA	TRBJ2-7	TGTGCCACCCAGGACGGGGGGACCTACGAGCAGTACTTC	CATQDGGTYEQYF
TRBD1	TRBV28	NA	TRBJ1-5	TGTGCCAGCAGTCTCAGGGGGCTGCATCAGCCCCAGCATTTT	CASSLRGLHQPQHF
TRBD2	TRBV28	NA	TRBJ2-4	TGTGCCAGCAGTCCCCACTGGGAGGGGACAGCCAAAAACATTCAGTACTTC	CASSPHWEGTAKNIQYF
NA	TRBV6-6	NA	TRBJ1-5	TGTGCCAGCAGTTCCGGGGGGGCCCAGCATTTT	CASSSGGAQHF
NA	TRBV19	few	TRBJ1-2	TGTGCCAGCCTCCAGGGTGTTGGCTACACCTTC	CASLQGVGYTF
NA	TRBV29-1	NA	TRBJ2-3	TGCAGCGTTGGCACTAGCACAGATACGCAGTATTTT	CSVGTSTDTQYF
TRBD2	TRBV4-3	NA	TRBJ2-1	TGCGCCAGCAGCCAAGATCTTACGGGAGGGGGTAATGAGCAGTTCTTC	CASSQDLTGGGNEQFF
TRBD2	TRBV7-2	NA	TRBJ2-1	TGTGCCAGCAGCTTAGAGGGCGGGAGGCGCCACAATGAGCAGTTCTTC	CASSLEGGRRHNEQFF
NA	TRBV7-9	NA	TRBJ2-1	TGTGCCAGCGCCTGGGGGGGCCCAAACAATGAGCAGTTCTTC	CASAWGGPNNEQFF
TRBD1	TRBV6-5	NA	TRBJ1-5	TGTGCCAGCAGTTCGACAGGGATCAATCAGCCCCAGCATTTT	CASSSTGINQPQHF
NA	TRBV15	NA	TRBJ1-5	TGTGCCACCAGCATCTGGCAAAATCAGCCCCAGCATTTT	CATSIWQNQPQHF
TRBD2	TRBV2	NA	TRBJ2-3	TGTGCCAGCAGAAGGGCTAGCGGGGTAACAGATACGCAGTATTTT	CASRRASGVTDTQYF
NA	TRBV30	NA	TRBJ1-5	TGTGCCTGGATCGGTTGGCTGTATGGCAATCAGCCCCAGCATTTT	CAWIGWLYGNQPQHF
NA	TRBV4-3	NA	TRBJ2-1	TGCGCCAGCAGCCAAGATCTCTACCGCCAGGGCAATGAGCAGTTCTTC	CASSQDLYRQGNEQFF
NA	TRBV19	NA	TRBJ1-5	TGTGCCAGTAATTACTTCGTTAGATCTGATCAGCCCCAGCATTTT	CASNYFVRSDQPQHF
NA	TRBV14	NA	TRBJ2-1	TGTGCCAGCAGCCAAGAGGGACACCCGAGCTCCTACAATGAGCAGTTCTTC	CASSQEGHPSSYNEQFF
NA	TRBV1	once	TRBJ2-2	TGCACCAGCAGCCAAGCGCTCATCGCCGGGACAGCGACTAGCGGGAGGGCCGGGGAGCTGTTTTTT	CTSSQALIAGTATSGRAGELFF
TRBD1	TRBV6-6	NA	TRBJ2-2	TGTGCCAGCAGTACGACAGGGGGGGGCACCGGGGAGCTGTTTTTT	CASSTTGGGTGELFF
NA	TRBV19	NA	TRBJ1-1	TGTGCCAGTAGTCTCACGCCAAACACTGAAGCTTTCTTT	CASSLTPNTEAFF
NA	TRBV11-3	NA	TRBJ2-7	TGTGCCAGCAGCTCCCTCTACGGCAGCTCCTACGAGCAGTACTTC	CASSSLYGSSYEQYF
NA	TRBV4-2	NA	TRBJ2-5	TGTGCCAGCAGCCCGCGACCGGGAGAGGCCCAGTACTTC	CASSPRPGEAQYF
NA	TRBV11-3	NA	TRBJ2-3	TGTGCCAGCAGCTTAGAGGGGACGGCTTCTAGCACAGATACGCAGTATTTT	CASSLEGTASSTDTQYF
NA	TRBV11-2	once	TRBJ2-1	TGTGCCAGCAGCTTAACCCACCACCTCCCTGAGCAGTTCTTC	CASSLTHHLPEQFF
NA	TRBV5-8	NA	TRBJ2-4	TGTGCCAGCAGCTTCCGCCAGGGAGTAAACATTCAGTACTTC	CASSFRQGVNIQYF
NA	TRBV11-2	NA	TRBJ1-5	TGTGCCAGCAGCTTGTTGCAGGGTGGCAATCAGCCCCAGCATTTT	CASSLLQGGNQPQHF
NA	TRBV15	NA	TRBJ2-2	TGTGCCACCAGCAGGGATGCCGGGACCTTCCCCAGGGAGCTGTTTTTT	CATSRDAGTFPRELFF
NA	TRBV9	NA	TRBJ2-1	TGTGCCAGCAGCGTAGGCCTGGAAGGGGATGAGCAGTTCTTC	CASSVGLEGDEQFF
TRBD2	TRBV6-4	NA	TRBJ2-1	TGTGCCAGCAGTGACTCGCCTAGCGGGGTATACAATGAGCAGTTCTTC	CASSDSPSGVYNEQFF